This T cell receptor (beta chain) is drawn from a study of cytomegalovirus exposure and HLA in healthy donors. The PCR contained 60 Vbeta and 13 Jbeta primers. Sequenced by immunoSEQ multiplex PCR; TCRdb stores in-frame clones only, minus some. Of 90,000 to 130,000 clones detected, approximately 79% appear once; the ten largest clones hold roughly 5.6%. The source of this sequence is a man younger than 40 in good health and CMV-seropositive. Sample: PBMCs.

The CDR3 nucleotides are TGTGCCAGCAGTGCTACAACAGGGGGACGCGAAGCTTTCTTT. This codes for CASSATTGGREAFF. The chain uses TRBV25-1 and TRBJ1-1; 8 bases map to TRBD1. Germline CDR1 and CDR2: MGHDK and SYGVNS. The J segment lost 8 bases and the V segment lost 4 bases, leaving 9 bases of the junction unmatched. This CDR3 is built from 14 residues.